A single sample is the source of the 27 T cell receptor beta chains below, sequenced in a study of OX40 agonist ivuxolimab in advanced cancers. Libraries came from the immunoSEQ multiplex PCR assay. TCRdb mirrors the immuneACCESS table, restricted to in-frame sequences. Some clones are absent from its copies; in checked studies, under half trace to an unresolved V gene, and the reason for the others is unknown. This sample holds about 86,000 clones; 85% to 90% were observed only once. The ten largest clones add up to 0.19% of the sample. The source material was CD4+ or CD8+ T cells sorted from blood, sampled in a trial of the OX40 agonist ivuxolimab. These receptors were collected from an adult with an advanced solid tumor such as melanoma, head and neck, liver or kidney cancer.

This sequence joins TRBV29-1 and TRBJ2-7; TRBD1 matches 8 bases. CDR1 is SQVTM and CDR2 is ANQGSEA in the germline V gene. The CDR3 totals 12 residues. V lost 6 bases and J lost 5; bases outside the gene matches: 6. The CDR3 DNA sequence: TGCAGCGTCTCACGACAGGGGCACGAGCAGTACTTC. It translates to CSVSRQGHEQYF.

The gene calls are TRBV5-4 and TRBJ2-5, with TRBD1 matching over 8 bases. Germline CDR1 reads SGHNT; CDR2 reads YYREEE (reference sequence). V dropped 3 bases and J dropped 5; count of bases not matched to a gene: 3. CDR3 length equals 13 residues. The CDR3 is CASSSQGAETQYF. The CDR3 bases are TGTGCCAGCAGCTCCCAGGGGGCTGAGACCCAGTACTTC.

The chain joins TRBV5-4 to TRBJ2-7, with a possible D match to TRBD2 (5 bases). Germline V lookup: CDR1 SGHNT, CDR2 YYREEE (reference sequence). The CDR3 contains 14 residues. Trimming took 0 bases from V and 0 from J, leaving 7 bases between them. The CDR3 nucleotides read TGTGCCAGCAGCTTGGCGGGAAGCTCCTACGAGCAGTACTTC. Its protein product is CASSLAGSSYEQYF.

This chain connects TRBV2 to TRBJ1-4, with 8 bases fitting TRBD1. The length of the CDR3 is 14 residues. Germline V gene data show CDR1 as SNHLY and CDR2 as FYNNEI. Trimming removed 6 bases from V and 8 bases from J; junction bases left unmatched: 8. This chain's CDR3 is CASRGTGRNEKLFF. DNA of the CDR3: TGTGCCAGCAGGGGGACAGGAAGAAACGAAAAACTGTTTTTT.

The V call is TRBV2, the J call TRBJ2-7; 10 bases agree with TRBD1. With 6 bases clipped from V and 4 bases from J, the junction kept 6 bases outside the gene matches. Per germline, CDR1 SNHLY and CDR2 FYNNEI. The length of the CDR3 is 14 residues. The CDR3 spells CASRHGTGAYEQYF. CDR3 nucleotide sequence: TGTGCCAGCAGACACGGGACAGGGGCGTACGAGCAGTACTTC.

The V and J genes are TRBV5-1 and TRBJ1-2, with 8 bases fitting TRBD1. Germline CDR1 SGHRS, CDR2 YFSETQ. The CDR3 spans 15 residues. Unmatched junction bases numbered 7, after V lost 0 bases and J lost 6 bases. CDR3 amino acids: CASSLDIWTGNGYTF. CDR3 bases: TGCGCCAGCAGCTTGGATATCTGGACAGGGAATGGCTACACCTTC.

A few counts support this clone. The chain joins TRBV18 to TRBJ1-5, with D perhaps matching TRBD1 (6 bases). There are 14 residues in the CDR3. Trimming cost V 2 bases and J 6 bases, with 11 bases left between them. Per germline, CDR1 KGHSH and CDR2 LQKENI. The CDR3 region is CASSPGRGPQPQHF. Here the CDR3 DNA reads TGTGCCAGCTCACCAGGCAGGGGACCTCAGCCCCAGCATTTT.

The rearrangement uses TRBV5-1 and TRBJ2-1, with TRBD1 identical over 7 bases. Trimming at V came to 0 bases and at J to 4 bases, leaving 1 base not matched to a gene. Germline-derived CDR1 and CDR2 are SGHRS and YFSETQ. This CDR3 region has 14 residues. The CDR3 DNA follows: TGCGCCAGCAGCTTGGGGGACAGTTACAATGAGCAGTTCTTC. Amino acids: CASSLGDSYNEQFF.

The CDR3 region is CASRETGAFDQPQHF. For the CDR3, the DNA is TGCGCCAGCAGGGAGACAGGGGCATTTGATCAGCCCCAGCATTTT. The chain is built from TRBV10-2 and TRBJ1-5; 8 nucleotides match TRBD1. The V gene's germline CDR1 is WSHSY and CDR2 SAAADI. V dropped 6 bases and J dropped 5; count of bases not matched to a gene: 9. CDR3 length: 15 amino acids.

CDR3 region: CASSARGQAYEQYV. DNA of the CDR3: TGTGCCAGCAGCGCCCGAGGGCAAGCTTACGAGCAGTACGTC. This rearrangement joins TRBV6-1 to TRBJ2-7; possibly TRBD2 for D (5 bases). Trimming pared 6 bases from V and 4 bases from J, leaving 16 bases between. The CDR3 contains 14 residues. Germline V lookup: CDR1 MNHNS, CDR2 SASEGT.

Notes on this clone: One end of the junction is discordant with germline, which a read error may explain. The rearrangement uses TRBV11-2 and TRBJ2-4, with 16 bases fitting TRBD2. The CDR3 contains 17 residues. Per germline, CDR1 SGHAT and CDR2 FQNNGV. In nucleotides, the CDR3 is TGTGCCAGCAGCCTAGATAGGGGACTAGCGGGAGGGAACATTCAGTACTTC. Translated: CASSLDRGLAGGNIQYF.

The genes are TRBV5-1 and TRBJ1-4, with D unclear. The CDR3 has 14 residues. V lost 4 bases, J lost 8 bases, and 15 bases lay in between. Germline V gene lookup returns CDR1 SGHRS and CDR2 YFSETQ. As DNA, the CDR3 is TGCGCCAGCAGCCCCCCAGGCAGGAACGAAAAACTGTTTTTT. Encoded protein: CASSPPGRNEKLFF. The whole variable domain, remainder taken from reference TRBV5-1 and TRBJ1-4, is KAGVTQTPRYLIKTRGQQVTLSCSPISGHRSVSWYQQTPGQGLQFLFEYFSETQRNKGNFPGRFSGRQFSNSRSEMNVSTLELGDSALYLCASSPPGRNEKLFFGSGTQLSVL.

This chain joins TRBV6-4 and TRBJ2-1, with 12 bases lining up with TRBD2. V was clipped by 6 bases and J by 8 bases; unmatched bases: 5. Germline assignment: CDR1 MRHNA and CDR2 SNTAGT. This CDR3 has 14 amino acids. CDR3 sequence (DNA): TGTGCCAGCAGGCTAGCGGGGGGGGTAGATGAGCAGTTCTTC. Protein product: CASRLAGGVDEQFF.

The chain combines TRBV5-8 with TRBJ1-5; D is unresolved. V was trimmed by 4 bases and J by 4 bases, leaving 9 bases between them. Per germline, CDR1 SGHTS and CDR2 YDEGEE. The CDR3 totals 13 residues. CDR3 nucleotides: TGTGCCAGCAGCATAAGACCTAATCAGCCCCAGCATTTT. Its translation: CASSIRPNQPQHF.

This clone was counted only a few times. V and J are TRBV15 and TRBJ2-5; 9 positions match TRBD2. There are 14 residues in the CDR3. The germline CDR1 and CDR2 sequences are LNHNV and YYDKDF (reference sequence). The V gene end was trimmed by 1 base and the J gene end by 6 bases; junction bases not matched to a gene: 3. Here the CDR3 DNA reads TGTGCCACCAGCAGAGGGACTAGCGCAAAGACCCAGTACTTC. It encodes CATSRGTSAKTQYF.

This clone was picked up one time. The CDR3 DNA follows: TGTGCCAGCAGCTTGGTTGGTGCAGTAAATGAAAAACTGTTTTTT. This encodes CASSLVGAVNEKLFF. This chain links TRBV27 with TRBJ1-4; D is uncertain. Germline values: CDR1 MNHEY, CDR2 SMNVEV (reference sequence). V was pared by 6 bases and J by 5 bases, with 16 bases between. CDR3 size: 15 residues.

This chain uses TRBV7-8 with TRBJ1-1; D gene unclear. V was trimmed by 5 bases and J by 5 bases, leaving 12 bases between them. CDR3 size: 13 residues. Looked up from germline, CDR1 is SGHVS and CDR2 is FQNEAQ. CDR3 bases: TGTGCCAGCAGCGTCAGAGTCTTGACTGAAGCTTTCTTT. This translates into CASSVRVLTEAFF.

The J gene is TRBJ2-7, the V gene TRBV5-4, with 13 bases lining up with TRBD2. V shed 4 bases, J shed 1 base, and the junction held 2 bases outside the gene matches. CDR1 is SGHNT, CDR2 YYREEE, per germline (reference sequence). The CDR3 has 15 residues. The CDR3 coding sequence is TGTGCCAGCAGCCCGGGACTAGCGGGATCCTACGAGCAGTACTTC. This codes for CASSPGLAGSYEQYF.

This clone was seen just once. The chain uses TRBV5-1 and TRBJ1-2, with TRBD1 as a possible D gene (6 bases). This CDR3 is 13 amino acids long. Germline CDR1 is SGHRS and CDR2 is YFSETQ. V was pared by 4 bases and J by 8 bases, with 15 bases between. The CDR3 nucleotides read TGCGCCAGCAGCCATGGACAGCTGCTCGGCTACACCTTC. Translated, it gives CASSHGQLLGYTF.

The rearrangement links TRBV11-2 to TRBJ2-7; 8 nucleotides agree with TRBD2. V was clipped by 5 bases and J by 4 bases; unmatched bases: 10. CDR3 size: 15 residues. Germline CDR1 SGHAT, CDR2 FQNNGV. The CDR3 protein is CASSRPHKRGYEQYV. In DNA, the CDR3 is TGTGCCAGCAGCCGGCCCCATAAGCGGGGGTACGAGCAGTACGTC.

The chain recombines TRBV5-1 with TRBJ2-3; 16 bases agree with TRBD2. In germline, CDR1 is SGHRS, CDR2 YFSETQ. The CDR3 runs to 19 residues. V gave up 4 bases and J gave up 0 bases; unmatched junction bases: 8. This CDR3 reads CASSGTSGRAGWSTDTQYF. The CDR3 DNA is TGCGCCAGCAGCGGGACTAGCGGGAGGGCCGGATGGAGCACAGATACGCAGTATTTT.

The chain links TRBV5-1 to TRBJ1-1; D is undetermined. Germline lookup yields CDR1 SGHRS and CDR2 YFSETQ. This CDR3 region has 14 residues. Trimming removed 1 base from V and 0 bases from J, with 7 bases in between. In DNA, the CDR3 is TGCGCCAGCAGCTTGAACTTCATGAACACTGAAGCTTTCTTT. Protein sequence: CASSLNFMNTEAFF.

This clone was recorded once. CDR3 sequence reads: CASSVEGEGLGETQYF. The CDR3 bases are TGTGCCAGCAGCGTAGAAGGCGAGGGGTTGGGGGAGACCCAGTACTTC. The chain links TRBV9 to TRBJ2-5, with D tentatively TRBD1 or TRBD2 (5 bases each). Germline lookup yields CDR1 SGDLS and CDR2 YYNGEE. Trimming took 0 bases from V and 5 from J, leaving 17 bases between them. The CDR3 has 16 amino acids.

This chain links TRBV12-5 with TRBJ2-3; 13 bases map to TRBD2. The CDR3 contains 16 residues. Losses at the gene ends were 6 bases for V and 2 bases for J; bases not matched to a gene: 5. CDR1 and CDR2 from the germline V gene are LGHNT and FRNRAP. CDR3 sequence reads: CASGSGLAGFTDTQYF. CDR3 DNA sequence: TGTGCTAGTGGCTCGGGACTAGCGGGGTTCACAGATACGCAGTATTTT.

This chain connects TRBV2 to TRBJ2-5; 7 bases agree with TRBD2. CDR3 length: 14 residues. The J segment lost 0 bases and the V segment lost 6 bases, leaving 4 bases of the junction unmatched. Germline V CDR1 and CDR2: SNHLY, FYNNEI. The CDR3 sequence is CASSAGVYQETQYF. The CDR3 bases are TGTGCCAGCAGCGCGGGAGTCTACCAAGAGACCCAGTACTTC. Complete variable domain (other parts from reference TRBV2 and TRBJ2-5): EPEVTQTPSHQVTQMGQEVILRCVPISNHLYFYWYRQILGQKVEFLVSFYNNEISEKSEIFDDQFSVERPDGSNFTLKIRSTKLEDSAMYFCASSAGVYQETQYFGPGTRLLVL.

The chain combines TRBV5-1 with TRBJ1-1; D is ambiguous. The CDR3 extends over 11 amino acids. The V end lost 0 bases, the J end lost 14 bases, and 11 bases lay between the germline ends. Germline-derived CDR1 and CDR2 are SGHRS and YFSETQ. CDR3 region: CASSLGPLIFF. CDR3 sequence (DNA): TGCGCCAGCAGCTTGGGACCCCTCATCTTCTTT.

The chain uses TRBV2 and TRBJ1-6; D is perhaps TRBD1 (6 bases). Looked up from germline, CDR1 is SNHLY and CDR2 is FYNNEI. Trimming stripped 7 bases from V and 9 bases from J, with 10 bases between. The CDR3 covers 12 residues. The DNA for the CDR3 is TGTGCCAGCAACCAACAGGGTTCACCCCTCCACTTT. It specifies CASNQQGSPLHF.